The T cell receptor beta chain described here comes from a study of blood T cell repertoires in COVID-19. Study context: Samples came from the United States, Italy and Spain, spanning acute and convalescent COVID-19. The analysed material was cDNA or gDNA that came from T cells, B-cell-depleted T cells, or PBMCs.

Repertoires were generated with immunoSEQ multiplex PCR, while TCRdb's copy carries only in-frame clones and drops some. The repertoire includes about 73,000 clones, nearly 90% of them detected once, and around 10% sits in the top ten. V lost 1 base to trimming and J lost 2 bases; unmatched junction nucleotides: 4. The germline CDR1 and CDR2 sequences are SGHVS and FQNEAQ. The CDR3 loop spans 16 amino acids. The chain couples TRBV7-8 to TRBJ2-1; the match to TRBD2 covers 8 bases. The sequence derives from a man aged 80 or over with acute or convalescent COVID-19. The sequenced sample consisted of peripheral blood. The CDR3: CASSLDGGAPYNEQFF. The CDR3 nucleotides read TGTGCCAGCAGCTTAGACGGGGGGGCCCCCTACAATGAGCAGTTCTTC.